This T cell receptor (beta chain) emerged from a study of OX40 agonist ivuxolimab in advanced cancers. Study-level information: Patients received ivuxolimab, an intravenous treatment, every 2 weeks at 0.01 to 10 mg/kg. Those enrolled were 80% to 85% male, with a mean age of around 60 years and ages from about 20 to 85. Checkpoint inhibitors had been given previously to about 38% of patients.

Data came from immunoSEQ multiplex PCR; TCRdb stores just in-frame clones and leaves some out. The sample shows under 85,000 clones, around 88% of them seen only once. Study-level results: Low normalized T-cell clonal expansion was additionally recorded for some nonresponders.

Comments on this clone: Its antigen is still unknown.

The CDR3 totals 14 residues. From germline, CDR1 is LNHDA and CDR2 SQIVND (reference sequence). The V gene end was trimmed by 6 bases and the J gene end by 4 bases; junction bases not matched to a gene: 3. Sequencing was performed on CD4+ or CD8+ T cells sorted from blood, taken in a trial of the OX40 agonist ivuxolimab. The chain joins TRBV19 to TRBJ1-5; TRBD1 agrees at 10 bases. The sequence was obtained from an adult with an advanced solid tumor such as melanoma, head and neck, liver or kidney cancer. Here the CDR3 reads CASSAGQGNQPQHF. The CDR3 DNA is TGTGCCAGTAGCGCGGGACAGGGGAATCAGCCCCAGCATTTT.